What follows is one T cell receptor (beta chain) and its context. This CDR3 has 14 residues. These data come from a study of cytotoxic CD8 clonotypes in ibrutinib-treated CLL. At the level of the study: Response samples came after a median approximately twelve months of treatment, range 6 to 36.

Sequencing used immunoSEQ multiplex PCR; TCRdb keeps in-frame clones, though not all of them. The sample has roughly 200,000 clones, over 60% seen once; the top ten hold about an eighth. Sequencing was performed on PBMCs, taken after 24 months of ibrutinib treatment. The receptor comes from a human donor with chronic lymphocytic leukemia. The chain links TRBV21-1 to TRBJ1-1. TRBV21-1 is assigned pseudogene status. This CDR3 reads CASSKALLNTEAFF. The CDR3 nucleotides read TGTGCCAGCAGCAAAGCGCTATTGAACACTGAAGCTTTCTTT.